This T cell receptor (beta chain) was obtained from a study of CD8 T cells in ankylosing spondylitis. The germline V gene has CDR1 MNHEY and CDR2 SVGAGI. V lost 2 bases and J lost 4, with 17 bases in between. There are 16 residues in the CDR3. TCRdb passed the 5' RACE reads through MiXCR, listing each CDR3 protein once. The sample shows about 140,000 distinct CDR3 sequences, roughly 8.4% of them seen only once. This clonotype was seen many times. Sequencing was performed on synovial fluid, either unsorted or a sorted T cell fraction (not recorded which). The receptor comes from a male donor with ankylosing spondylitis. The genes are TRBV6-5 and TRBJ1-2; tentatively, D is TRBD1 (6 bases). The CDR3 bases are TGTGCCAGCAGTTACGGTACAGGGATCGTAGTCTATGGCTACACCTTC. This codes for CASSYGTGIVVYGYTF.